This T cell receptor (beta chain) was profiled in a study of T cell responses to AZD1222 COVID-19 vaccine. This clone was found once. The ends lost 3 bases at V and 5 bases at J; junction bases unmatched: 8. This CDR3 contains 16 residues. Germline V gene data show CDR1 as SGDLS and CDR2 as YYNGEE. Libraries were prepared by immunoSEQ multiplex PCR; TCRdb keeps only in-frame clonotypes and omits some of them. The table lists some 90,000 clones, over 80% of them singletons. V is TRBV9 and J is TRBJ1-6, with TRBD1 identical over 7 bases. The receptor comes from an adult in good health. The sample in question was peripheral blood, obtained on day 0 of AZD1222 vaccination. The CDR3 protein is CASSARGTANNSPLHF. CDR3 DNA: TGTGCCAGCAGCGCCCGGGGGACAGCCAATAATTCACCCCTCCACTTT.